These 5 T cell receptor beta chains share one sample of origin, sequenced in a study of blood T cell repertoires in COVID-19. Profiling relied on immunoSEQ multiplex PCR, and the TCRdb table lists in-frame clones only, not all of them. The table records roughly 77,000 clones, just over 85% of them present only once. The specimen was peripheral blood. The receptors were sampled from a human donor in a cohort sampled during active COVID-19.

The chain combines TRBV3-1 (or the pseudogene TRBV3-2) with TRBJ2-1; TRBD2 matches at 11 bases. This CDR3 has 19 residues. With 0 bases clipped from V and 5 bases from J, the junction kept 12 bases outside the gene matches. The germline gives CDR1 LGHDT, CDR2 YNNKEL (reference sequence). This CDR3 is CASSQEFGVAGGFDNEQFF. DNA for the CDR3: TGTGCCAGCAGCCAAGAGTTCGGGGTAGCGGGAGGGTTCGACAATGAGCAGTTCTTC.

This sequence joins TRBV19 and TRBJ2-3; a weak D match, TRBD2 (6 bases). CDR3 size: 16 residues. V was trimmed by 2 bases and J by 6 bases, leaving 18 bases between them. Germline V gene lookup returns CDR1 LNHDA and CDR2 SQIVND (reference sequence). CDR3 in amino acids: CASSISGRDRLDTQYF. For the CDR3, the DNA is TGTGCCAGTAGTATATCGGGGCGGGATCGGCTCGATACGCAGTATTTT.

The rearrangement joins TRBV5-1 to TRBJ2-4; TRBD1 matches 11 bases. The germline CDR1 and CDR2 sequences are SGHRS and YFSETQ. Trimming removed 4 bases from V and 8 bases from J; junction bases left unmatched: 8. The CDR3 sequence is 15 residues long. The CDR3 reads CASSPGQGVEDIQYF. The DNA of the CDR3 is TGCGCCAGCAGCCCGGGACAGGGGGTCGAAGACATTCAGTACTTC.

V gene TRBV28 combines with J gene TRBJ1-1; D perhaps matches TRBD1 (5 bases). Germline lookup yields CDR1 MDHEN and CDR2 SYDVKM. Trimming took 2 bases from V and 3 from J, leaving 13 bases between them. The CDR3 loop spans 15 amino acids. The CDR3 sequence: CASSLGVGGHTEAFF. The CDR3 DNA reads TGTGCCAGCAGTTTAGGAGTCGGGGGTCACACTGAAGCTTTCTTT.

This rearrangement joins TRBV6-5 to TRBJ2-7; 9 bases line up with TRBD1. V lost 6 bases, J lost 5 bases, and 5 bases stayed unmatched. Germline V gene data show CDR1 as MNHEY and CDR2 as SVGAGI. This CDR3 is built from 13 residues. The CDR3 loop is CASRWDRDDEQYF. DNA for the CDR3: TGTGCCAGCAGATGGGACAGGGACGACGAGCAGTACTTC.